Listed below are T cell receptor beta chains from one sample, sequenced in a study of beta chain features in type 1 diabetes. Profiled with immunoSEQ multiplex PCR; TCRdb holds only in-frame clones, not every one. The sample lists more than 150,000 clones, less than 9.5% occurring once. Sequencing was performed on central memory CD4+ T cells from blood. Receptors were obtained from a woman aged 18 to 35 in good health. Each CDR3 is given with its conserved first and last residue. D genes are given only for firm matches. The size field is filled for only some rows; it gives once, few, many or a size class.

cdr3_length	v_call	clone_size	d_call	j_call	cdr3_nt	cdr3_aa
16	TRBV11-2	few	TRBD2	TRBJ2-1	TGTGCCAGCAGCCCCTTCCTCAGCGGGAGGGGCGATGAGCAGTTCTTC	CASSPFLSGRGDEQFF
17	TRBV29-1	few	TRBD1	TRBJ2-7	TGCAGCGTTGAAATCAGGGGGTTCCCACTTCATTCCTACGAGCAGTACTTC	CSVEIRGFPLHSYEQYF
18	TRBV7-3	.	.	TRBJ2-1	TGTGCCAGCAGCCCGGGAAGGGGTCTAGGACAGAGGCGAGATGAGCAGTTCTTC	CASSPGRGLGQRRDEQFF
16	TRBV19	few	.	TRBJ2-2	TGTGCCAGTAGTATGACTAGTACGTTTAACACCGGGGAGCTGTTTTTT	CASSMTSTFNTGELFF
15	TRBV7-2	few	TRBD2	TRBJ2-3	TGTGCCAGCAGCTTCGCGACTAGCTTCCAGGATACGCAGTATTTT	CASSFATSFQDTQYF
14	TRBV7-6	.	TRBD1	TRBJ2-3	TGTGCCAGCAGCGGGACAGCATACACAGATACGCAGTATTTT	CASSGTAYTDTQYF
15	TRBV5-1	.	TRBD1	TRBJ2-1	TGCGCCAGCCTAAAAGGACAGGGGGCCCACAATGAGCAGTTCTTC	CASLKGQGAHNEQFF
17	TRBV11-2	.	TRBD1	TRBJ1-1	TGTGCCAGCAGCACCCGGACAGGGGGAGGAGGGAACACTGAAGCTTTCTTT	CASSTRTGGGGNTEAFF
15	TRBV2	.	TRBD2	TRBJ2-5	TGTGCCAGCAGGTCTCAAACGGGGGGGAAAGAGACCCAGTACTTC	CASRSQTGGKETQYF
16	TRBV5-6	few	.	TRBJ2-3	TGTGCCAGCAGCTTTGAGTCGTGGGGGGGCGGGGATACGCAGTATTTT	CASSFESWGGGDTQYF
14	TRBV29-1	few	.	TRBJ2-7	TGCAGCGTCCAGAATAATGACGGAGCCTACGAGCAGTACTTC	CSVQNNDGAYEQYF
15	TRBV30	many	.	TRBJ2-7	TGTGCCTGGAGTTCAATGATCGGGGGACGCTACGAGCAGTACTTC	CAWSSMIGGRYEQYF
18	TRBV25-1	.	TRBD1	TRBJ2-7	TGTGCCAGCAGTGAAGCATGGGGGGGACAGGGGCCCTCCTACGAGCAGTACTTC	CASSEAWGGQGPSYEQYF
14	TRBV5-1	few	.	TRBJ1-1	TGCGCCAGCAGCCCGCGGGGGGTTCCGGCTGAAGCTTTCTTT	CASSPRGVPAEAFF
14	TRBV18	few	.	TRBJ2-1	TGTGCCAGCTCACCACAGGGAGGCTACAATGAGCAGTTCTTC	CASSPQGGYNEQFF
15	TRBV11-2	few	TRBD2	TRBJ2-1	TGTGCCAGCAGCCTGGGTCCAGCGGGAGACTATGAGCAGTTCTTC	CASSLGPAGDYEQFF
15	TRBV6-5	.	TRBD1	TRBJ1-4	TGTGCCAGCAGAGATACAGGGGGCGGTAATGAAAAACTGTTTTTT	CASRDTGGGNEKLFF
19	TRBV23-1	.	TRBD1	TRBJ1-5	TGCGCCAGCAGTCGGCTTTCGAAAATCGACAGGGAAATCACCCAGCCCCAGCATTTT	CASSRLSKIDREITQPQHF
14	TRBV19	.	TRBD2	TRBJ2-5	TGTGCCACTGGGACTAGCGGGAGATCAGAGACCCAGTACTTC	CATGTSGRSETQYF
12	TRBV6-6	.	.	TRBJ1-2	TGTGCCAGCAACCCAGGGGCGGAGGGCTACACCTTC	CASNPGAEGYTF
15	TRBV15	.	.	TRBJ2-6	TGTGCCACCAGCTTTCCCTCCCTGGGGGCCAACGTCCTGACTTTC	CATSFPSLGANVLTF
18	TRBV15	.	.	TRBJ2-3	TGTGCCACCAGCAGAGTGGCCGGAAACAGGGTCCTCCCAGATACGCAGTATTTT	CATSRVAGNRVLPDTQYF
14	TRBV7-3	.	TRBD2	TRBJ2-3	TGTGCCAGCAGCTTCGGGGGGGCGGCAGATACGCAGTATTTT	CASSFGGAADTQYF
17	TRBV6-1	few	TRBD2	TRBJ2-4	TGTGCCAGCAGTGGAACTAGCGGGGATCTAGCCAAAAACATTCAGTACTTC	CASSGTSGDLAKNIQYF
14	TRBV15	.	.	TRBJ2-5	TGTGCCACCAGCAGAGACAACGGAGAAGAGACCCAGTACTTC	CATSRDNGEETQYF